These T cell receptor beta chains were read from a single sample in a study of cytomegalovirus exposure and HLA in healthy donors. The protocol was immunoSEQ multiplex PCR, while the TCRdb copy is restricted to in-frame clones and leaves out a portion. The data hold 100,000 to 150,000 clones, with roughly three quarters observed a single time. Source material: PBMCs. Source of these receptors: a woman aged 35 to 49 in good health and CMV-seronegative. CDR3s include the opening cysteine and the closing phenylalanine or tryptophan. D genes are given only for firm matches. Clone size is given for some rows only: seen once, a few or many times, or a class if the clone is expanded.

D: -
V: TRBV19
size: -
J: TRBJ1-1
DNA: TGTGCCAGTAGTATAGAACAGAACACTGAAGCTTTCTTT
CDR3: CASSIEQNTEAFF

D: TRBD2
V: TRBV9
size: -
J: TRBJ2-1
DNA: TGTGCCAGCAGCGGGCTAGTGGGGGGAGGGATGAATGAGCAGTTCTTC
CDR3: CASSGLVGGGMNEQFF

D: TRBD1
V: TRBV6-5
size: -
J: TRBJ2-1
DNA: TGTGCCAGCAGCCTTATGGGACAGGGGATTGAGCAGTTCTTC
CDR3: CASSLMGQGIEQFF

D: -
V: TRBV7-3
size: -
J: TRBJ2-7
DNA: TGTGCCAGCAGCTTAAAAGGGGGACCATACGAGCAGTACTTC
CDR3: CASSLKGGPYEQYF

D: -
V: TRBV5-8
size: medium-sized
J: TRBJ1-1
DNA: TGTGCCAGCAGCTGGGCCGGGGAGGGGACTGAAGCTTTCTTT
CDR3: CASSWAGEGTEAFF

D: TRBD2
V: TRBV9
size: -
J: TRBJ2-7
DNA: TGTGCCACCCCTAGCGGGAGGGCGTGTGAGCAGTACTTC
CDR3: CATPSGRACEQYF

D: -
V: TRBV5-1
size: -
J: TRBJ1-2
DNA: TGCGCCAGCAGCTTGGGGGCAGGGGAAGGCTACACCTTC
CDR3: CASSLGAGEGYTF

D: -
V: TRBV19
size: -
J: TRBJ2-3
DNA: TGTGCCAGTAGACCGGACTACCGCACAGATACGCAGTATTTT
CDR3: CASRPDYRTDTQYF

D: TRBD1
V: TRBV28
size: -
J: TRBJ1-1
DNA: TGTGCCAGCAGTTTCCAGGGACAGGGGCTAATTGAAGCTTTCTTT
CDR3: CASSFQGQGLIEAFF

D: -
V: TRBV4-1
size: once
J: TRBJ2-3
DNA: TGCGCCAGCAGCCCTCTTGAACTAGCTGTGGATACGCAGTATTTT
CDR3: CASSPLELAVDTQYF

D: TRBD2
V: TRBV14
size: -
J: TRBJ2-7
DNA: TGTGCCAGCAGCCTTGGACTAGCGCAGTACGAGCAGTACTTC
CDR3: CASSLGLAQYEQYF

D: TRBD2
V: TRBV6-5
size: -
J: TRBJ2-3
DNA: TGTGCCAGCAGTGTTGGACTAGCCGCAGATACGCAGTATTTT
CDR3: CASSVGLAADTQYF

D: TRBD1
V: TRBV18
size: -
J: TRBJ2-5
DNA: TGTGCCAGCTCACCCCGGGACAGCCTTCAAGAGACCCAGTACTTC
CDR3: CASSPRDSLQETQYF

D: -
V: TRBV19
size: few
J: TRBJ2-2
DNA: TGTGCCAGTATGGCATCCGGGGAGCTGTTTTTT
CDR3: CASMASGELFF

D: -
V: TRBV19
size: -
J: TRBJ1-4
DNA: TGTGCCAGTAGTATAGTCCCACCGGGTCTAGAGAGAGGACTGTTTTTT
CDR3: CASSIVPPGLERGLFF

D: TRBD1
V: TRBV14
size: -
J: TRBJ1-1
DNA: TGTGCCAGCAGCCTAACTTTACAGGGGGCTTGGACTGAAGCTTTCTTT
CDR3: CASSLTLQGAWTEAFF

D: -
V: TRBV23-1
size: -
J: TRBJ1-6
DNA: TGCGCCAGCAGTCAATCGGAGACAGAGAATTCACCCCTCCACTTT
CDR3: CASSQSETENSPLHF

D: -
V: TRBV13
size: -
J: TRBJ2-3
DNA: TGTGCCAGCAGCTTAGTGGGGCTGAACACAGATACGCAGTATTTT
CDR3: CASSLVGLNTDTQYF

D: TRBD2
V: TRBV10-3
size: -
J: TRBJ2-1
DNA: TGTGCCATCTATAGCGGGGGCTACAATGAGCAGTTCTTC
CDR3: CAIYSGGYNEQFF

D: -
V: TRBV2
size: -
J: TRBJ1-5
DNA: TGTGCCAGCAGTCAGGGGATAGCGAGGCAGCCCCAGCATTTT
CDR3: CASSQGIARQPQHF

D: -
V: TRBV19
size: -
J: TRBJ1-2
DNA: TGTGCCAGTAGTGGAGACCAGGGCTATGGCTACACCTTC
CDR3: CASSGDQGYGYTF

D: TRBD1
V: TRBV30
size: -
J: TRBJ1-2
DNA: TGTGCCTGGACCACCGGGACAGTTAACTATGGCTACACCTTC
CDR3: CAWTTGTVNYGYTF

D: -
V: TRBV5-6
size: once
J: TRBJ1-4
DNA: TGTGCCAGCAGCGTGACGGGGGTGGCTAATGAAAAACTGTTTTTT
CDR3: CASSVTGVANEKLFF

D: -
V: TRBV9
size: -
J: TRBJ2-5
DNA: TGTGCCAGCAGCTCCCGGCAAGAGACCCAGTACTTC
CDR3: CASSSRQETQYF

D: TRBD1
V: TRBV7-9
size: -
J: TRBJ1-6
DNA: TGTGCCAGCAGCTCCGGGACAGGAAATTCACCCCTCCACTTT
CDR3: CASSSGTGNSPLHF

D: -
V: TRBV19
size: -
J: TRBJ1-6
DNA: TGTGCCAGTAGTATAGTAGGGGGGGGAGGAAACTCCTATAATTCACCCCTCCACTTT
CDR3: CASSIVGGGGNSYNSPLHF

D: -
V: TRBV5-1
size: -
J: TRBJ2-7
DNA: TGCGCCAGCAGCTTGGGGGCCCCCCGGAATTACGAGCAGTACTTC
CDR3: CASSLGAPRNYEQYF

D: TRBD1
V: TRBV11-2
size: -
J: TRBJ1-4
DNA: TGTGCCAGCAGCTTCAGACAGGGTGGAGAAAAACTGTTTTTT
CDR3: CASSFRQGGEKLFF

D: -
V: TRBV11-2
size: -
J: TRBJ1-2
DNA: TGTGCCAGCAGCTTAGATGGCAGGACTTCTGGCTATGGCTACACCTTC
CDR3: CASSLDGRTSGYGYTF

D: -
V: TRBV6-5
size: -
J: TRBJ2-7
DNA: TGTGCCAGCAGTTCCACGGGAAACGAGCAGTACTTC
CDR3: CASSSTGNEQYF

D: TRBD1
V: TRBV18
size: -
J: TRBJ1-4
DNA: TGTGCCAGCTCACCCTACACGACAGGGTATGAAGAAAAACTGTTTTTT
CDR3: CASSPYTTGYEEKLFF

D: TRBD2
V: TRBV5-4
size: -
J: TRBJ2-7
DNA: TGTGCCAGCAGCTTGGACCTAGCGGGAGGGAAAAACGAGCAGTACTTC
CDR3: CASSLDLAGGKNEQYF

D: TRBD2
V: TRBV5-1
size: -
J: TRBJ2-1
DNA: TGCGCCAGCAGCTTGGGCCTAGCGGAAGCAGTCAATGAGCAGTTCTTC
CDR3: CASSLGLAEAVNEQFF

D: -
V: TRBV19
size: -
J: TRBJ1-6
DNA: TGTGCCAGTAGTATCGGGGGGGGGTATGCACCACCCCTCCACTTT
CDR3: CASSIGGGYAPPLHF

D: TRBD1
V: TRBV6-1
size: once
J: TRBJ1-5
DNA: TGTGCCAGCAGAACAGGGGTAGGAAGCAATCAGCCCCAGCATTTT
CDR3: CASRTGVGSNQPQHF

D: TRBD2
V: TRBV6-1
size: -
J: TRBJ2-1
DNA: TGTGCCAGCAGTGAAATCAGCGGGACCTACAATGAGCAGTTCTTC
CDR3: CASSEISGTYNEQFF

D: TRBD1
V: TRBV5-4
size: -
J: TRBJ1-2
DNA: TGTGCCAGCAGCTTAGGGACAGGGGGCGCCGACTATGGCTACACCTTC
CDR3: CASSLGTGGADYGYTF

D: -
V: TRBV6-5
size: once
J: TRBJ2-1
DNA: TGTGCCAGCAGTTCGAGCCAGGGAGGATACAATGAGCAGTTCTTC
CDR3: CASSSSQGGYNEQFF

D: -
V: TRBV30
size: once
J: TRBJ1-3
DNA: TGTGCCTGGAGTGTCTCCCTAGTCCCTGGAAACACCATATATTTT
CDR3: CAWSVSLVPGNTIYF

D: -
V: TRBV18
size: -
J: TRBJ1-1
DNA: TGTGCCAGCTCGGGTCAGACTGCGAACACTGAAGCTTTCTTT
CDR3: CASSGQTANTEAFF

D: -
V: TRBV28
size: -
J: TRBJ2-4
DNA: TGTGCCAGCACTCAGGGGGCCAAAAACATTCAGTACTTC
CDR3: CASTQGAKNIQYF

D: -
V: TRBV19
size: -
J: TRBJ1-1
DNA: TGTGCCAGTAAATTCGTGAGTGGTAGGGGCCTGAACACTGAAGCTTTCTTT
CDR3: CASKFVSGRGLNTEAFF

D: -
V: TRBV9
size: once
J: TRBJ2-7
DNA: TGTGCCAGCAGCGTAGAGGGTAGCGACTACGAGCAGTACTTC
CDR3: CASSVEGSDYEQYF

D: -
V: TRBV19
size: few
J: TRBJ1-3
DNA: TGTGCCAGTAGTTTAAACGGAGTCTCTGGAAACACCATATATTTT
CDR3: CASSLNGVSGNTIYF

D: TRBD1
V: TRBV27
size: -
J: TRBJ1-1
DNA: TGTGCCAGCAGAAGGACAGGGGTTATAGTCGGGGCTTTCTTT
CDR3: CASRRTGVIVGAFF

D: TRBD2
V: TRBV10-3
size: once
J: TRBJ2-1
DNA: TGTGCCATCAGTCCGGGACTAGCGTTTTACAATGAGCAGTTCTTC
CDR3: CAISPGLAFYNEQFF

D: TRBD1
V: TRBV5-1
size: few
J: TRBJ1-4
DNA: TGCGCCAGCAGACAGGGGAGGAATGAAAAACTGTTTTTT
CDR3: CASRQGRNEKLFF

D: -
V: TRBV5-1
size: -
J: TRBJ2-3
DNA: TGCGCCAGCAGCTTGGCGGGGACACACACAGATACGCAGTATTTT
CDR3: CASSLAGTHTDTQYF